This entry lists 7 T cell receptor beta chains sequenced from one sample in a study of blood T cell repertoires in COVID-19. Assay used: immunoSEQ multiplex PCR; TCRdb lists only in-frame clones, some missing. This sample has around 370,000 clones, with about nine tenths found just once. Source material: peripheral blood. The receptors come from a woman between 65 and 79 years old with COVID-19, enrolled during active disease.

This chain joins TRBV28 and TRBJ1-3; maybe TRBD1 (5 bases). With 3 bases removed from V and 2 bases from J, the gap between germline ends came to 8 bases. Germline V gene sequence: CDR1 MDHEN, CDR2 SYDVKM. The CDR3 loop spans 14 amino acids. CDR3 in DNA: TGTGCCAGCAGTTTTCGGGGGGCTGGAAACACCATATATTTT. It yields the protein CASSFRGAGNTIYF. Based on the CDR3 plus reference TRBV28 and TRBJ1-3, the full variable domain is DVKVTQSSRYLVKRTGEKVFLECVQDMDHENMFWYRQDPGLGLRLIYFSYDVKMKEKGDIPEGYSVSREKKERFSLILESASTNQTSMYLCASSFRGAGNTIYFGEGSWLTVV.

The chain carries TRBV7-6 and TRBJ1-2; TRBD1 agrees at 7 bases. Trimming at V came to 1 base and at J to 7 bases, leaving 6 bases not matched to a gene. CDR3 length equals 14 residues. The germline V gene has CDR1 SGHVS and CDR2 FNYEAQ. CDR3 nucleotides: TGTGCCAGCAGCTTAGACAGGGGCCAAACTGGCTACACCTTC. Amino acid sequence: CASSLDRGQTGYTF.

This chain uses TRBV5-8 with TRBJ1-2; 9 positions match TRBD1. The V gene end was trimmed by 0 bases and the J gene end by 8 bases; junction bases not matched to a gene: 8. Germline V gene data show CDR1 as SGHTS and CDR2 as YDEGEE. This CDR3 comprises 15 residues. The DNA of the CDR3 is TGTGCCAGCAGCTTGGAGGACAGGGGTACTCGGGGCTACACCTTC. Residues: CASSLEDRGTRGYTF. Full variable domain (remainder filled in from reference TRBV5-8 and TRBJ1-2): EAGVTQSPTHLIKTRGQQATLRCSPISGHTSVYWYQQALGLGLQFLLWYDEGEERNRGNFPPRFSGRQFPNYSSELNVNALELEDSALYLCASSLEDRGTRGYTFGSGTRLTVV.

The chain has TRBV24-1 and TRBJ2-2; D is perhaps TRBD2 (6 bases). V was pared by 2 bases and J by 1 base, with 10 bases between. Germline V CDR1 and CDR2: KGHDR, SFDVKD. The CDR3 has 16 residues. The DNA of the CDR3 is TGTGCCACCAGTGATTCGGGGGAACTGAACACCGGGGAGCTGTTTTTT. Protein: CATSDSGELNTGELFF.

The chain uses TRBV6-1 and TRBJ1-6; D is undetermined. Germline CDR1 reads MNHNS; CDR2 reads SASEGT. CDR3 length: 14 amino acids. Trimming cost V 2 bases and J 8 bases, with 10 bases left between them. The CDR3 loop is CASSELGRDSPLHF. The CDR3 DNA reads TGTGCCAGCAGTGAATTGGGCCGCGATTCACCCCTCCACTTT.

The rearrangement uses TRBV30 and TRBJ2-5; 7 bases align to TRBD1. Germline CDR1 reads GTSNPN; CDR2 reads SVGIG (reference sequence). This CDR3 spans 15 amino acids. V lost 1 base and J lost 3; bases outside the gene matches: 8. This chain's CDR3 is CAWSDWAGGKETQYF. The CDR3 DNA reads TGTGCCTGGAGTGACTGGGCAGGGGGTAAAGAGACCCAGTACTTC.

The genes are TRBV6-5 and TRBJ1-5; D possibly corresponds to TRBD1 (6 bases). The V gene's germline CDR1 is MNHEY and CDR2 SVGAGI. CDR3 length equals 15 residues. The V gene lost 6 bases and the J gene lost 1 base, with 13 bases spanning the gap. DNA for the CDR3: TGTGCCAGCAGAAAACAGGGTGGGAGCAATCAGCCCCAGCATTTT. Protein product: CASRKQGGSNQPQHF.